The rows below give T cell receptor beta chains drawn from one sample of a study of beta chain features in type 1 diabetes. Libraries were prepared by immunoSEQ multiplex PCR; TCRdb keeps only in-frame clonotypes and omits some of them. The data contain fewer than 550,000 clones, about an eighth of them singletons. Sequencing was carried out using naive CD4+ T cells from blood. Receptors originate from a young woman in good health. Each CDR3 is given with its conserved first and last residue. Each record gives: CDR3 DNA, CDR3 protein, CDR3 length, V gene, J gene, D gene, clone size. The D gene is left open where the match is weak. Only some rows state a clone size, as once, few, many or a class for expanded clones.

cdr3_nt: TGTGCCAGCAGCTTCCTGGTAGCGGGAGACTACGAGCAGTACTTC
cdr3_aa: CASSFLVAGDYEQYF
cdr3_length: 15
v_call: TRBV7-8
j_call: TRBJ2-7
d_call: TRBD2
clone_size: few

cdr3_nt: TGCAGTGCTAGAGTGGCTGATACGCAGTATTTT
cdr3_aa: CSARVADTQYF
cdr3_length: 11
v_call: TRBV20-1
j_call: TRBJ2-3
d_call: NA
clone_size: few

cdr3_nt: TGCACTGCAAAATCCGGGGCGGAGACCCAGTACTTC
cdr3_aa: CTAKSGAETQYF
cdr3_length: 12
v_call: TRBV29-1
j_call: TRBJ2-5
d_call: NA
clone_size: few

cdr3_nt: TGTGCCAGCAGTGCGACCGGGACAGCAGACGAGCAGTACTTC
cdr3_aa: CASSATGTADEQYF
cdr3_length: 14
v_call: TRBV2
j_call: TRBJ2-7
d_call: TRBD1
clone_size: NA

cdr3_nt: TGTGCCAGTAGTATAGATACCAAAATCTATGGCTACACCTTC
cdr3_aa: CASSIDTKIYGYTF
cdr3_length: 14
v_call: TRBV19
j_call: TRBJ1-2
d_call: NA
clone_size: NA

cdr3_nt: TGTGCCAGCAGAGATACTCCAAATTGGGGGAATGAGCAGTTCTTC
cdr3_aa: CASRDTPNWGNEQFF
cdr3_length: 15
v_call: TRBV25-1
j_call: TRBJ2-1
d_call: NA
clone_size: few

cdr3_nt: TGTGCCAGCAGCCTAGCTATCGGGACCCAGTACTTC
cdr3_aa: CASSLAIGTQYF
cdr3_length: 12
v_call: TRBV9
j_call: TRBJ2-5
d_call: NA
clone_size: NA

cdr3_nt: TGTGCCAGCAGTCCCCACGGCAGGGGGGATTACGAGCAGTACTTC
cdr3_aa: CASSPHGRGDYEQYF
cdr3_length: 15
v_call: TRBV28
j_call: TRBJ2-7
d_call: NA
clone_size: NA

cdr3_nt: TGTGCCAGCAGCGTAAATCTCGAGAATTCTGGAAACACCATATATTTT
cdr3_aa: CASSVNLENSGNTIYF
cdr3_length: 16
v_call: TRBV9
j_call: TRBJ1-3
d_call: NA
clone_size: NA

cdr3_nt: TGTGCCAGCACCATGGTGGGAGGGGGCGATGAGCAGTTCTTC
cdr3_aa: CASTMVGGGDEQFF
cdr3_length: 14
v_call: TRBV27
j_call: TRBJ2-1
d_call: NA
clone_size: NA

cdr3_nt: TGTGCCAGCAGCTCCGGGAGGAACACCGGGGAGCTGTTTTTT
cdr3_aa: CASSSGRNTGELFF
cdr3_length: 14
v_call: TRBV28
j_call: TRBJ2-2
d_call: NA
clone_size: NA

cdr3_nt: TGCAGCGTTGAAGCGGGGAAAGTTACCGGGGTACAGTCCTACGAGCAGTACTTC
cdr3_aa: CSVEAGKVTGVQSYEQYF
cdr3_length: 18
v_call: TRBV29-1
j_call: TRBJ2-7
d_call: NA
clone_size: NA

cdr3_nt: TGCGCCAGCAGCCCCAGCGGGAGCCCCAATGAGCAGTTCTTC
cdr3_aa: CASSPSGSPNEQFF
cdr3_length: 14
v_call: TRBV5-1
j_call: TRBJ2-1
d_call: TRBD2
clone_size: few

cdr3_nt: TGTGCCAGCAGTTACGGCAGGGTTGGAGAGACCCAGTACTTC
cdr3_aa: CASSYGRVGETQYF
cdr3_length: 14
v_call: TRBV6-5
j_call: TRBJ2-5
d_call: NA
clone_size: few

cdr3_nt: TGTGCCATCAGTACTGGGGACAGGGGAGGAGCAGATACGCAGTATTTT
cdr3_aa: CAISTGDRGGADTQYF
cdr3_length: 16
v_call: TRBV10-3
j_call: TRBJ2-3
d_call: TRBD1
clone_size: NA

cdr3_nt: TGTGCCAGCTCATCGCCCCTGAACACTGAAGCTTTCTTT
cdr3_aa: CASSSPLNTEAFF
cdr3_length: 13
v_call: TRBV18
j_call: TRBJ1-1
d_call: NA
clone_size: NA

cdr3_nt: TGTGCCAGCAGTTCAAGCCTTCAAGAGACCCAGTACTTC
cdr3_aa: CASSSSLQETQYF
cdr3_length: 13
v_call: TRBV6-5
j_call: TRBJ2-5
d_call: NA
clone_size: NA

cdr3_nt: TGTGCCAGTACCCGTGAACAGGGTCTGGATGAGCAGTTCTTC
cdr3_aa: CASTREQGLDEQFF
cdr3_length: 14
v_call: TRBV19
j_call: TRBJ2-1
d_call: NA
clone_size: NA

cdr3_nt: TGTGCCTGGAGTGTACGTGGGGGGAATCAGCCCCAGCATTTT
cdr3_aa: CAWSVRGGNQPQHF
cdr3_length: 14
v_call: TRBV30
j_call: TRBJ1-5
d_call: NA
clone_size: NA

cdr3_nt: TGCAGCGTTGGACAGTCCTCCTACGAGCAGTACTTC
cdr3_aa: CSVGQSSYEQYF
cdr3_length: 12
v_call: TRBV29-1
j_call: TRBJ2-7
d_call: NA
clone_size: NA

cdr3_nt: TGTGCCAGCAGTTTTGGTGAGGACAATTCACCCCTCCACTTT
cdr3_aa: CASSFGEDNSPLHF
cdr3_length: 14
v_call: TRBV27
j_call: TRBJ1-6
d_call: NA
clone_size: few

cdr3_nt: TGCGCCAGCAATGTTCAGAACTCCTACAATGAGCAGTTCTTC
cdr3_aa: CASNVQNSYNEQFF
cdr3_length: 14
v_call: TRBV5-1
j_call: TRBJ2-1
d_call: NA
clone_size: few

cdr3_nt: TGTGCCAGTAGACCCAGGGGGAATTCGCCCCTCCACTTT
cdr3_aa: CASRPRGNSPLHF
cdr3_length: 13
v_call: TRBV19
j_call: TRBJ1-6
d_call: TRBD1
clone_size: NA

cdr3_nt: TGCGCCAGCAGCCAAGTGTTCAGGGATGAAAAACTGTTTTTT
cdr3_aa: CASSQVFRDEKLFF
cdr3_length: 14
v_call: TRBV4-3
j_call: TRBJ1-4
d_call: NA
clone_size: few

cdr3_nt: TGTGCCAGCAGCGCCTCGGGGGGGATCGCTGGAAACACCATATATTTT
cdr3_aa: CASSASGGIAGNTIYF
cdr3_length: 16
v_call: TRBV5-4
j_call: TRBJ1-3
d_call: NA
clone_size: NA

cdr3_nt: TGTGCCAGCAGCCTGACTAGCGGTATTTACACAGATACGCAGTATTTT
cdr3_aa: CASSLTSGIYTDTQYF
cdr3_length: 16
v_call: TRBV7-2
j_call: TRBJ2-3
d_call: TRBD2
clone_size: NA

cdr3_nt: TGTGCCAGCAGCTCAAAGCTAGGGGGCACAGATACGCAGTATTTT
cdr3_aa: CASSSKLGGTDTQYF
cdr3_length: 15
v_call: TRBV7-2
j_call: TRBJ2-3
d_call: NA
clone_size: few

cdr3_nt: TGTGCCAGTAGTATGAGGAAGGCCCGGAGCACAGATACGCAGTATTTT
cdr3_aa: CASSMRKARSTDTQYF
cdr3_length: 16
v_call: TRBV19
j_call: TRBJ2-3
d_call: NA
clone_size: NA

cdr3_nt: TGTGCCAGCAGTCTCGACAGGACGACTGAAGCTTTCTTT
cdr3_aa: CASSLDRTTEAFF
cdr3_length: 13
v_call: TRBV5-6
j_call: TRBJ1-1
d_call: NA
clone_size: few

cdr3_nt: TGTGCCAGCAGCTTCAGGACAGGCCGACGGGCTCCAGATACGCAGTATTTT
cdr3_aa: CASSFRTGRRAPDTQYF
cdr3_length: 17
v_call: TRBV11-1
j_call: TRBJ2-3
d_call: TRBD1
clone_size: once

cdr3_nt: TGTGCCAGCAGTCCCGGGCCTGGCACAGATACGCAGTATTTT
cdr3_aa: CASSPGPGTDTQYF
cdr3_length: 14
v_call: TRBV27
j_call: TRBJ2-3
d_call: NA
clone_size: NA

cdr3_nt: TGTGCCAGCAGCCCCAAACCGGGACTAGTAGGAGATACGCAGTATTTT
cdr3_aa: CASSPKPGLVGDTQYF
cdr3_length: 16
v_call: TRBV7-2
j_call: TRBJ2-3
d_call: TRBD2
clone_size: NA

cdr3_nt: TGTGCCAGCAGTTTAGGACAGGGCGATCAGCCCCAGCATTTT
cdr3_aa: CASSLGQGDQPQHF
cdr3_length: 14
v_call: TRBV28
j_call: TRBJ1-5
d_call: TRBD1
clone_size: few

cdr3_nt: TGTGCCAGCAGCTCCGGCGGATCCACAGATACGCAGTATTTT
cdr3_aa: CASSSGGSTDTQYF
cdr3_length: 14
v_call: TRBV5-6
j_call: TRBJ2-3
d_call: NA
clone_size: NA

cdr3_nt: TGTGCCAGCAGCCAACTTGTCCCCCGGGCCCCGAGGATCCACTACGAGCAGTACTTC
cdr3_aa: CASSQLVPRAPRIHYEQYF
cdr3_length: 19
v_call: TRBV14
j_call: TRBJ2-7
d_call: NA
clone_size: NA

cdr3_nt: TGTGCCAGCAGCTTAGAGAGGTCAACGGGGGCTTTCTTT
cdr3_aa: CASSLERSTGAFF
cdr3_length: 13
v_call: TRBV7-6
j_call: TRBJ1-1
d_call: NA
clone_size: NA

cdr3_nt: TGCAGCGCCGAAACTAGCGGGAGGGCCAGAGATACGCAGTATTTT
cdr3_aa: CSAETSGRARDTQYF
cdr3_length: 15
v_call: TRBV29-1
j_call: TRBJ2-3
d_call: TRBD2
clone_size: NA

cdr3_nt: TGTGCCAGCAGCTTATCGGCAAGGGCGGGTCAAGAGACCCAGTACTTC
cdr3_aa: CASSLSARAGQETQYF
cdr3_length: 16
v_call: TRBV11-2
j_call: TRBJ2-5
d_call: NA
clone_size: few

cdr3_nt: TGTGCCAGCAGCTTAGGAGGAGCGGCGCCCTACGAGCAGTACTTC
cdr3_aa: CASSLGGAAPYEQYF
cdr3_length: 15
v_call: TRBV7-2
j_call: TRBJ2-7
d_call: NA
clone_size: NA

cdr3_nt: TGTGCCAGCATCTGGGGGAGAGGGTCCTACAATGAGCAGTTCTTC
cdr3_aa: CASIWGRGSYNEQFF
cdr3_length: 15
v_call: TRBV2
j_call: TRBJ2-1
d_call: NA
clone_size: NA

cdr3_nt: TGTGCCAGCAGCCAAGATAGGGGACAGGTGTACTACGAGCAGTACTTC
cdr3_aa: CASSQDRGQVYYEQYF
cdr3_length: 16
v_call: TRBV4-2
j_call: TRBJ2-7
d_call: TRBD1
clone_size: few

cdr3_nt: TGTGCCATCAGTGTGGACGGCATGAACACTGAAGCTTTCTTT
cdr3_aa: CAISVDGMNTEAFF
cdr3_length: 14
v_call: TRBV10-3
j_call: TRBJ1-1
d_call: NA
clone_size: NA

cdr3_nt: TGTGCCAGCTCTAAGGGGCTCAAAGAGACCCAGTACTTC
cdr3_aa: CASSKGLKETQYF
cdr3_length: 13
v_call: TRBV18
j_call: TRBJ2-5
d_call: NA
clone_size: once

cdr3_nt: TGCAGCGTTGAACACAACACCGGGGAGCTGTTTTTT
cdr3_aa: CSVEHNTGELFF
cdr3_length: 12
v_call: TRBV29-1
j_call: TRBJ2-2
d_call: NA
clone_size: many

cdr3_nt: TGTGCCAGCAGCTTAGGTGTCGCTGGACAGCACTACACCTTC
cdr3_aa: CASSLGVAGQHYTF
cdr3_length: 14
v_call: TRBV7-9
j_call: TRBJ1-2
d_call: NA
clone_size: NA

cdr3_nt: TGTGCCATCAGTGAGAGAACAGAAAACAATGAGCAGTTCTTC
cdr3_aa: CAISERTENNEQFF
cdr3_length: 14
v_call: TRBV10-3
j_call: TRBJ2-1
d_call: NA
clone_size: few

cdr3_nt: TGTGCCAGCAGCCGCAAAGTAGCAGGGGTAAGGGAAGAGACCCAGTACTTC
cdr3_aa: CASSRKVAGVREETQYF
cdr3_length: 17
v_call: TRBV14
j_call: TRBJ2-5
d_call: NA
clone_size: NA